This T cell receptor (beta chain) originates from a study of T cell repertoires in cytomegalovirus infection. Study context: Recently identified HLA-C-restricted CMV epitopes were used, and well-studied HLA-B-restricted CMV epitopes were used as well. Through public TCR beta signatures, both CMV infection and matching HLA type were indicated. Overall study results and limits: The ex vivo response was dominated by HLA-C-restricted CMV-specific TCR beta clonotypes. Summed public TCR beta family frequency identified CMV carriers bearing the relevant HLA.

TCRdb redid the calling of the reads with MiXCR, one entry per CDR3 protein. The sample contains about 830,000 distinct CDR3 sequences, about 33% of which appear only once. This clonotype was seen repeatedly, ten times or more. What it recognizes is unknown. J was trimmed by 8 bases and V by 2 bases; bases with no gene match: 6. Germline lookup yields CDR1 MGHRA and CDR2 YSYEKL. This CDR3 region has 15 residues. V is TRBV4-1 and J is TRBJ2-1; 10 bases map to TRBD1. The sequence derives from a human donor in good health (CMV status not recorded). Some clones in this sample may be carry-over from other donors' samples. Material: cultured CD8+ T cells from PBMCs, obtained from culture after CMV antigen stimulation. CDR3 DNA: TGCGCCAGCAGCCAATCCGGGACAGGGGAAGATGAGCAGTTCTTC. Its translation: CASSQSGTGEDEQFF.